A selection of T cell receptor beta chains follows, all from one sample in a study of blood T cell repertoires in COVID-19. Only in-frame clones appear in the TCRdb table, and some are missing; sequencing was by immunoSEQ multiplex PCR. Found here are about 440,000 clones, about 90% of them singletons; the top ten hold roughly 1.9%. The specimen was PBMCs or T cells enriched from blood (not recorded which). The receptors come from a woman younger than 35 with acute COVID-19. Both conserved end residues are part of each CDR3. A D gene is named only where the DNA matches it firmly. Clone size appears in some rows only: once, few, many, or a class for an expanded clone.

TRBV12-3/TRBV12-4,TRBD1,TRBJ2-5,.,TGTGCCAGCCGGCGGACAGGGGGAAAGACCCAGTACTTC,CASRRTGGKTQYF
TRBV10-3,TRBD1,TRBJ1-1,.,TGTGCCATCAGGCAGGGGGTGAACACTGAAGCTTTCTTT,CAIRQGVNTEAFF
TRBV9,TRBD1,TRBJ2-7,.,TGTGCCAGCAGCCCGCCCCAGGGGGACCACTACGAGCAGTACTTC,CASSPPQGDHYEQYF
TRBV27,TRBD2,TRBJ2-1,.,TGTGCCAGCAGACCCCTAGCGGGGAGGGGGAATGAGCAGTTCTTC,CASRPLAGRGNEQFF
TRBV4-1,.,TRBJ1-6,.,TGCGCCAGCAGCCAAGAGGGGGGGCACTTGAATTCACCCCTCCACTTT,CASSQEGGHLNSPLHF
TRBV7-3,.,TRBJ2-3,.,TGTGCCAGCAGCGCCGGGAGCTCAGATACGCAGTATTTT,CASSAGSSDTQYF
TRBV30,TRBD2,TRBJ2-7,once,TGTGCCTGGAGTGTTGGATCGGGGGGCGAGCAGTACTTC,CAWSVGSGGEQYF
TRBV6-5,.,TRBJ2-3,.,TGTGCCAGCAGTTTTACAGGGCAGGGGACAGATACGCAGTATTTT,CASSFTGQGTDTQYF
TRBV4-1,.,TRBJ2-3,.,TGCGCCAGCAGCCAAGCGAGCGCAGATACGCAGTATTTT,CASSQASADTQYF
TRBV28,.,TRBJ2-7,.,TGTGCCAGCAGTTTTCGGGGGCGGGAGAGATACGAGCAGTACTTC,CASSFRGRERYEQYF
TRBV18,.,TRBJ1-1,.,TGTGCCAGCTCACCACCCACTTACACTGAAGCTTTCTTT,CASSPPTYTEAFF
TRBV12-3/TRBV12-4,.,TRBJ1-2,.,TGTGCCAGCGCCCTCACTGGTGGCTACACCTTC,CASALTGGYTF
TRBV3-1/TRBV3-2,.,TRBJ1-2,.,TGTGCCAGCAGCCCCCTGGCGGACTATGGCTACACCTTC,CASSPLADYGYTF
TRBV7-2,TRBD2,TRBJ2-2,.,TGTGCCAGCAGCCACCCGGGGGGTAAAACCGGGGAGCTGTTTTTT,CASSHPGGKTGELFF
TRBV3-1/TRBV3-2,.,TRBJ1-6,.,TGTGCCAGCAGCAACGGAGATAGGGAGAGCCTTCGCTTT,CASSNGDRESLRF
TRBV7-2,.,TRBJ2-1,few,TGTGCCAGCAGCTCGCACAGGGACGTTGAGCAGTTCTTC,CASSSHRDVEQFF
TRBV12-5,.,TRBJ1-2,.,TGTGCTAGTGGTTTGGTACGTAAACCAGGTGATGGTTACGGCTACACCTTC,CASGLVRKPGDGYGYTF
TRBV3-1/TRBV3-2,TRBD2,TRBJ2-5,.,TGTGCCAGCAGAAATCTCGGGACTAGCACGCAAGAGACCCAGTACTTC,CASRNLGTSTQETQYF
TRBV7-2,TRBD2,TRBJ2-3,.,TGTGCCAGCAGCAAAGGAGGGCCGGGAGGGAATACGCAGTATTTT,CASSKGGPGGNTQYF
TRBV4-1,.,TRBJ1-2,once,TGCGCCAGCAGCCAAGCGGGTGGCTACACCTTC,CASSQAGGYTF
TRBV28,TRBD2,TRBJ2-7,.,TGTGCCAGCACCCCCCTCGGTAGCGGGCGATCCTACGAGCAGTACTTC,CASTPLGSGRSYEQYF
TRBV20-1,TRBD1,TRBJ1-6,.,TGCAGTGCTAGTGAGGGGGCGGATTCACCCCTCCACTTT,CSASEGADSPLHF
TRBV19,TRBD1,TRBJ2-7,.,TGTGCCAGTAGGAGAGGGACAGGGCAGTACGAGCAGTACTTC,CASRRGTGQYEQYF
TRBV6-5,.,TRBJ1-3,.,TGTGCCAGCAGTTACTCGGCGTCGACGGGAGGAAACACCATATATTTT,CASSYSASTGGNTIYF
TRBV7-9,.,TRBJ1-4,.,TGTGCCAGCAGCTTAGGCACAGATGGAGAAAAACTGTTTTTT,CASSLGTDGEKLFF
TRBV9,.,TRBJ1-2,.,TGTGCCAGCAGCGCCGTGGACACCTATGGCTACACCTTC,CASSAVDTYGYTF
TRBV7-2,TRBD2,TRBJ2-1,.,TGTGCCAGCAGCTTAGGCATGGCGGGAGGGTTGAACAATGAGCAGTTCTTC,CASSLGMAGGLNNEQFF
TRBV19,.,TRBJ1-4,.,TGTGCCAGTATTTCATCGGGACACCGTGAAAAACTGTTTTTT,CASISSGHREKLFF
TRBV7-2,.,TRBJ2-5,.,TGTGCCAGCAGCTTAGTTCCGGGGACACAAGAGACCCAGTACTTC,CASSLVPGTQETQYF